This TCR beta chain was obtained from a study of OX40 agonist ivuxolimab in advanced cancers. Clones were sequenced by immunoSEQ multiplex PCR, and TCRdb holds only the in-frame ones, with some missing. The sample records 10,000 to 15,000 clones, around nine tenths being singletons. This receptor was taken from an adult with an advanced solid tumor such as melanoma, head and neck, liver or kidney cancer. The sample consisted of CD4+ or CD8+ T cells sorted from blood, taken in a trial of the OX40 agonist ivuxolimab.

The CDR3 DNA follows: TGTGCCACCAGGCACGGGAGGGAGGCCTACAATGAGCAGTTCTTC. This encodes CATRHGREAYNEQFF. This rearrangement joins TRBV15 to TRBJ2-1; TRBD2 agrees at 8 bases. Germline V CDR1 and CDR2: LNHNV, YYDKDF (reference sequence). The CDR3 runs 15 residues. Trimming at V came to 6 bases and at J to 2 bases, leaving 6 bases not matched to a gene.